The TCR beta chain under discussion was sequenced for a study of blood T cell repertoires in COVID-19. Study-level information: COVID-19 samples, acute and convalescent, were from the United States, Italy and Spain.

Authors' methods: The authors estimated nucleated cell counts from reference gene primer amplification. Libraries were prepared by immunoSEQ multiplex PCR; TCRdb keeps only in-frame clonotypes and omits some of them. That table supplies the V and J calls and clone size; D and trimming were determined from the DNA. The sample shows 430,000 or so clones, around 90% of them seen only once. Deletions cut 8 bases from V and 3 bases from J, with 8 bases between. CDR1 and CDR2 from the germline V gene are MGHDK and SYGVNS. The CDR3 spans 11 residues. The genes are TRBV25-1 and TRBJ2-7; no clear D gene. This clonotype was sampled from a man aged 18-30 years with COVID-19, enrolled during active disease. Sequences were obtained from peripheral blood. CDR3 sequence reads: CASLNLYEQYF. In DNA, the CDR3 is TGTGCCAGCTTAAATCTCTACGAGCAGTACTTC.